This is a list of T cell receptor beta chains from one sample in a study of T cells after yellow fever vaccination. TCRdb called the 5' RACE reads again in MiXCR, with one record for every CDR3 protein. Altogether some 250,000 distinct CDR3 sequences are present, roughly 3.7% being singletons, with the ten largest covering 15% to 20%. Sequences were derived from PBMCs, sampled 15 days after the yellow fever booster vaccination. The receptors were sampled from a man aged 18 to 30 who received the YFV17D yellow fever vaccine. Each CDR3 is given with its conserved first and last residue. A D gene is named only where the DNA matches it firmly. Clone size is given for some rows only: seen once, a few or many times, or a class if the clone is expanded.

d_gene,v_gene,j_gene,abundance,CDR3aa,CDR3nt
TRBD2,TRBV20-1,TRBJ2-3,many,CSAGTSGGALQPDTQYF,TGCAGTGCGGGGACTAGCGGGGGGGCCCTCCAGCCAGATACGCAGTATTTT
-,TRBV28,TRBJ2-2,many,CASSTRQTTGELFF,TGTGCCAGCAGTACTCGACAGACGACCGGGGAGCTGTTTTTT
-,TRBV30,TRBJ2-5,many,CAWRTGLSYQETQYF,TGTGCCTGGAGAACAGGCCTGTCGTACCAAGAGACCCAGTACTTC
TRBD2,TRBV7-2,TRBJ2-2,many,CASSQYGGTNTGELFF,TGTGCCAGCAGTCAATACGGGGGGACTAACACCGGGGAGCTGTTTTTT
-,TRBV15,TRBJ2-2,many,CATSRARNTGELFF,TGTGCCACCAGCAGAGCTCGCAACACCGGGGAGCTGTTTTTT
-,TRBV29-1,TRBJ1-1,many,CSVEEWDRRAFF,TGCAGCGTTGAAGAATGGGACCGAAGGGCTTTCTTT
-,TRBV7-9,TRBJ1-2,many,CASSFWGEDYGYTF,TGTGCCAGCAGCTTCTGGGGGGAAGACTATGGCTACACCTTC
-,TRBV19,TRBJ2-3,-,CASSVGSYRGPDTQYF,TGTGCCAGTAGTGTCGGCAGTTATAGGGGCCCAGATACGCAGTATTTT
-,TRBV4-3,TRBJ1-6,many,CASSQDFDRSSSYNSPLHF,TGCGCCAGCAGCCAAGATTTTGACAGGTCAAGCTCCTATAATTCACCCCTCCACTTT
-,TRBV7-9,TRBJ2-7,many,CASSKGTNYEQYF,TGTGCCAGCAGCAAGGGGACCAACTACGAGCAGTACTTC
TRBD2,TRBV5-6,TRBJ2-1,many,CASSFDQRGIDEQFF,TGTGCCAGCAGCTTTGACCAGCGGGGGATCGATGAGCAGTTCTTC